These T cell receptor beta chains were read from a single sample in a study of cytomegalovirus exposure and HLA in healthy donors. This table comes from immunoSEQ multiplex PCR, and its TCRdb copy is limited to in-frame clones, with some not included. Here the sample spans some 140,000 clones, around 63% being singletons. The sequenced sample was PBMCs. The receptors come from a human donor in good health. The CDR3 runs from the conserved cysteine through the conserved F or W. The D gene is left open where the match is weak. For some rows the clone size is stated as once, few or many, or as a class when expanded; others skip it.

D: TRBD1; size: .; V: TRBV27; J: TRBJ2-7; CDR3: CATGTGNYEQYF; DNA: TGTGCCACCGGGACAGGGAACTACGAGCAGTACTTC
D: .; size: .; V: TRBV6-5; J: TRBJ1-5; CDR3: CASSYGYGYQPQHF; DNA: TGTGCCAGCAGTTACGGGTACGGGTATCAGCCCCAGCATTTT
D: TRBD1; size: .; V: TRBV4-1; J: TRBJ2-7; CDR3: CASSQAGTGKSYEQYF; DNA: TGCGCCAGCAGCCAAGCTGGGACAGGGAAATCCTACGAGCAGTACTTC
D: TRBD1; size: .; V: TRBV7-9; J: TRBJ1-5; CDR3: CASSPGQGSNQPQHF; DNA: TGTGCCAGCAGCCCGGGACAGGGGAGCAATCAGCCCCAGCATTTT
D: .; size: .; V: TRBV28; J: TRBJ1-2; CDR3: CASSFYQTANYGYTF; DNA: TGTGCCAGCAGTTTCTACCAGACAGCTAACTATGGCTACACCTTC
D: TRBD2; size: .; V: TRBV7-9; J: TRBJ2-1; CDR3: CASSLGLAVYNEQFF; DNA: TGTGCCAGCAGCTTAGGGCTAGCGGTATACAATGAGCAGTTCTTC
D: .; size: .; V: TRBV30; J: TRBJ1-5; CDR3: CAWSVRQPMVPQHF; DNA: TGTGCCTGGAGTGTACGACAGCCTATGGTGCCCCAGCATTTT
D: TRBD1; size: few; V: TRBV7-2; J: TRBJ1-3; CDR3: CASSLVGQVRSGNTIYF; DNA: TGTGCCAGCAGCTTAGTGGGACAGGTCCGCTCTGGAAACACCATATATTTT
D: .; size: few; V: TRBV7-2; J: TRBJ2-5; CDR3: CASSPWREETQYF; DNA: TGTGCCAGCAGCCCGTGGAGGGAAGAGACCCAGTACTTC
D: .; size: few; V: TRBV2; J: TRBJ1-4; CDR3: CASSEGRNVLFF; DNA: TGTGCCAGCAGTGAAGGCAGGAACGTACTGTTTTTT